One sample yielded the 22 T cell receptor beta chains listed below, sequenced in a study of memory CD4+ T cells and cytomegalovirus serostatus. Single viable CD3+CD4+CD8-CD45RO+ cells were sorted as the memory CD4+ T cells. TCRdb keeps only in-frame clones here, not all; method: immunoSEQ multiplex PCR. The table has 50,000 to 70,000 clones, 70% to 75% seen once. Sequenced input: memory CD4+ T cells from blood. These TCRs come from an adult in good health and CMV-seropositive.

The chain links TRBV29-1 to TRBJ1-5, with D uncertain. The germline CDR1 and CDR2 sequences are SQVTM and ANQGSEA. This CDR3 spans 12 amino acids. Trimming left V 1 base short and J 5 bases short, with 6 bases between. CDR3 nucleotides: TGCAGCGTTGAAGCAGAGGATCAGCCCCAGCATTTT. Its translation: CSVEAEDQPQHF.

This chain links TRBV7-9 with TRBJ2-2, with 7 bases matching TRBD2. V shed 5 bases, J shed 8 bases, and the junction held 2 bases outside the gene matches. The CDR3 has 12 residues. The germline V gene has CDR1 SEHNR and CDR2 FQNEAQ (reference sequence). CDR3 sequence reads: CASSQGLGELFF. Written as DNA, the CDR3 is TGTGCCAGCAGCCAGGGACTAGGGGAGCTGTTTTTT.

The chain couples TRBV4-2 to TRBJ2-6; 10 nucleotides agree with TRBD2. The V segment lost 3 bases and the J segment 0 bases; nucleotides outside the gene matches: 5. Germline loops: CDR1 LGHNA, CDR2 YNFKEQ. The length of the CDR3 is 18 residues. The CDR3 DNA reads TGTGCCAGCAGCCAGCCAGCGGGAGGGTCCTCTGGGGCCAACGTCCTGACTTTC. It yields the protein CASSQPAGGSSGANVLTF.

The V gene is TRBV28, the J gene TRBJ2-1; D remains unclear. This CDR3 has 12 residues. The germline V and J ends were trimmed by 6 bases and 8 bases, with 11 bases remaining between them. Looked up from germline, CDR1 is MDHEN and CDR2 is SYDVKM. In DNA form, the CDR3 reads TGTGCCAGCAGCCCCTTTGAGTATGAGCAGTTCTTC. Its translation: CASSPFEYEQFF.

The chain carries TRBV6-1 and TRBJ1-3; 8 nucleotides line up with TRBD1. The CDR3 runs 14 residues. CDR1 and CDR2 (germline): MNHNS, SASEGT. V lost 8 bases to trimming and J lost 0 bases; unmatched junction nucleotides: 3. In nucleotides, the CDR3 is TGTGCCAGCCGTACAGGGGGCTCTGGAAACACCATATATTTT. It specifies CASRTGGSGNTIYF.

In its sample, this clone is medium-sized. V is TRBV2 and J is TRBJ1-2; D is uncertain. CDR1 and CDR2 from the germline V gene are SNHLY and FYNNEI. The CDR3 contains 10 residues. V was shortened by 3 bases and J by 8 bases, with 4 bases between the two germline ends. The CDR3 nucleotides read TGTGCCAGCAGTGAGGAGGGCTACACCTTC. Its protein product is CASSEEGYTF.

The chain couples TRBV6-6 to TRBJ1-5; D is possibly TRBD1 (6 bases). Trimming left V 5 bases short and J 7 bases short, with 15 bases between. Germline CDR1 and CDR2: MNHNY and SVGAGI (reference sequence). The CDR3 runs to 14 residues. The CDR3 DNA follows: TGTGCCAGCAGTACAGGGAGTGGGTTACAGCCCCAGCATTTT. Residues: CASSTGSGLQPQHF.

This rearrangement joins TRBV6-5 to TRBJ2-1; perhaps TRBD1 as D (6 bases). The CDR3 is 14 amino acids. CDR1 is MNHEY, CDR2 SVGAGI, per germline. Trimming removed 4 bases at V and 4 bases at J, with 11 bases between. The CDR3 spells CASSSWDTYNEQFF. The CDR3 nucleotides are TGTGCCAGCAGTTCCTGGGACACTTACAATGAGCAGTTCTTC.

The rearrangement links TRBV28 to TRBJ2-1; D remains ambiguous. The CDR3 runs 10 residues. From germline, CDR1 is MDHEN and CDR2 SYDVKM. Trimming left V 4 bases short and J 6 bases short, with 1 base between. CDR3 DNA: TGTGCCAGCAGTTCCAATGAGCAGTTCTTC. It yields the protein CASSSNEQFF.

This chain joins TRBV19 and TRBJ1-5; D is undetermined. CDR3 size: 14 residues. The germline CDR1 and CDR2 sequences are LNHDA and SQIVND (reference sequence). V lost 2 bases and J 5 bases, leaving 10 bases between the germline ends. CDR3: CASSIYLPDQPQHF. The DNA for the CDR3 is TGTGCCAGTAGTATATATCTCCCGGATCAGCCCCAGCATTTT.

V is TRBV5-4 and J is TRBJ2-2, with TRBD2 matching 7 bases. This CDR3 comprises 16 residues. V trimming: 4 bases; J trimming: 5 bases; junction bases outside the gene matches: 11. The germline CDR1 and CDR2 sequences are SGHNT and YYREEE (reference sequence). In nucleotides, the CDR3 is TGTGCCAGCAGCCCGGGGGGACTGCGTTCGACCGGGGAGCTGTTTTTT. Translating gives CASSPGGLRSTGELFF.

The V gene is TRBV30, the J gene TRBJ1-5; D uncertain. Between the trimmed V and J ends, which lost 7 bases and 3 bases, there was a span of 13 bases. The CDR3 is 13 residues long. In germline, CDR1 is GTSNPN, CDR2 SVGIG (reference sequence). The CDR3 coding sequence is TGTGCCTACGCTGGTGGCGACAATCAGCCCCAGCATTTT. Translating gives CAYAGGDNQPQHF.

The V gene is TRBV4-3, the J gene TRBJ2-1; D may be TRBD1 (6 bases). The germline V gene encodes CDR1 LGHNA and CDR2 YSLEER. V was shortened by 4 bases and J by 10 bases, with 20 bases between the two germline ends. This CDR3 is 15 amino acids long. The DNA for the CDR3 is TGCGCCAGCAGCCGCTCGACAGGCGGCCCTGGCGAGCAGTTCTTC. Amino acid sequence: CASSRSTGGPGEQFF.

This rearrangement joins TRBV29-1 to TRBJ1-5, with TRBD1 as a possible D gene (5 bases). V was trimmed by 5 bases and J by 6 bases, leaving 14 bases between them. The CDR3 runs to 13 residues. Germline CDR1 is SQVTM and CDR2 is ANQGSEA. The DNA of the CDR3 is TGCAGCGTTCGCAGGGACGGAGGTCAGCCCCAGCATTTT. Amino acid sequence: CSVRRDGGQPQHF. Looking up the rest from reference TRBV29-1 and TRBJ1-5 gives the full variable domain: SAVISQKPSRDICQRGTSLTIQCQVDSQVTMMFWYRQQPGQSLTLIATANQGSEATYESGFVIDKFPISRPNLTFSTLTVSNMSPEDSSIYLCSVRRDGGQPQHFGDGTRLSIL.

The chain is built from TRBV7-9 and TRBJ1-3, with D perhaps TRBD1 (5 bases). V lost 3 bases, J lost 2 bases, and 8 bases lay in between. The CDR3 is 14 amino acids. Germline CDR1 and CDR2: SEHNR and FQNEAQ (reference sequence). The CDR3 protein is CASSFPTAGNTIYF. The CDR3 DNA reads TGTGCCAGCAGCTTCCCGACAGCTGGAAACACCATATATTTT. Using reference TRBV7-9 and TRBJ1-3 for the parts outside the CDR3, the full variable domain is DTGVSQNPRHKITKRGQNVTFRCDPISEHNRLYWYRQTLGQGPEFLTYFQNEAQLEKSRLLSDRFSAERPKGSFSTLEIQRTEQGDSAMYLCASSFPTAGNTIYFGEGSWLTVV.

This clone is a singleton in its sample. This chain uses TRBV6-5 with TRBJ2-2, with 7 bases that match TRBD1. Germline-derived CDR1 and CDR2 are MNHEY and SVGAGI. Trimming cost V 6 bases and J 6 bases; bases outside gene matches: 4. This CDR3 is built from 13 residues. The CDR3 DNA reads as TGTGCCAGCAGGGAAACAGGGGCCGGGGAGCTGTTTTTT. Its protein is CASRETGAGELFF.

The rearrangement uses TRBV2 and TRBJ2-2, with D hard to call. From germline, CDR1 is SNHLY and CDR2 FYNNEI. There are 11 residues in the CDR3. Trimming cost V 8 bases and J 6 bases, with 7 bases left between them. CDR3 sequence (DNA): TGTGCCAGCGGAAGTCCCGGGGAGCTGTTTTTT. Translation: CASGSPGELFF.

This sequence joins TRBV4-2 and TRBJ2-7; D is perhaps TRBD2 (5 bases). This CDR3 has 12 amino acids. Between the trimmed V and J ends, which lost 1 base and 6 bases, there was a span of 7 bases. In germline, CDR1 is LGHNA, CDR2 YNFKEQ. The chain's CDR3 is CASSQGTPEQYV. The DNA for the CDR3 is TGTGCCAGCAGCCAAGGGACTCCCGAGCAGTACGTC.

This chain joins TRBV25-1 and TRBJ1-2; 7 bases are a match to TRBD1. The CDR3 has 14 amino acids. V shed 3 bases, J shed 7 bases, and the junction held 8 bases outside the gene matches. Germline loops: CDR1 MGHDK, CDR2 SYGVNS. The CDR3 loop is CASSEVLGGIGYTF. CDR3 nucleotides: TGTGCCAGCAGTGAGGTGTTAGGGGGCATTGGCTACACCTTC.

The CDR3 region has the DNA TGTGCCAGCAGCCCCGGGACAAATTTAGGCGAGCAGTACTTC. It codes for CASSPGTNLGEQYF. The V call is TRBV7-2, the J call TRBJ2-7, with D possibly matching TRBD1 (6 bases). Trimming took off 5 bases at V and 6 bases at J, with 17 bases between the two ends. The germline CDR1 and CDR2 sequences are SGHTA and FQGNSA. The CDR3 length is 14 residues.

This sequence joins TRBV28 and TRBJ2-2, with 11 bases that match TRBD1. The CDR3 loop spans 15 amino acids. Germline CDR1 reads MDHEN; CDR2 reads SYDVKM. V was clipped by 5 bases and J by 6 bases; unmatched bases: 5. The CDR3 nucleotides read TGTGCCAGCAGTAAGGGGACAGGGGGGCCCGGGGAGCTGTTTTTT. This gives the protein CASSKGTGGPGELFF.

The genes are TRBV7-9 and TRBJ1-2; D unresolved. V shed 2 bases and J shed 4 bases, with 17 bases lying between them. The length of the CDR3 is 16 residues. Germline CDR1 reads SEHNR; CDR2 reads FQNEAQ (reference sequence). The CDR3 DNA reads TGTGCCAGCAGCTTAAGTAAGAACAGTTTAGGCTATGGCTACACCTTC. Protein product: CASSLSKNSLGYGYTF.